This T cell receptor beta chain was recorded in a study of control samples from healthy donors and cancer patients. This clone has more than one count but fewer than ten. The CDR3 loop spans 13 amino acids. Trimming left V 6 bases short and J 0 bases short, with 7 bases between. Germline V CDR1 and CDR2: ENHRY, SYGVKD. Sequenced by immunoSEQ multiplex PCR; TCRdb stores in-frame clones only, minus some. The table has some 79,000 clones, less than 90% seen once. The V and J genes are TRBV10-3 and TRBJ2-3; perhaps TRBD2 as D (5 bases). This receptor was identified in a woman between 50 and 59 years old in good health. The sample consisted of blood. This CDR3 reads CAIRGGSTDTQYF. The CDR3 nucleotides read TGTGCCATCAGGGGCGGGAGCACAGATACGCAGTATTTT.